Described below is a single T cell receptor (beta chain) sequence and its context. Its target antigen remains unknown. The input lacks base qualities; no much larger clone sits a single base away. From the germline V gene, CDR1 is MNHNS and CDR2 is SASEGT. The CDR3, cysteine through phenylalanine, is 16 amino acids long. The entry retains the CDR3 DNA only, 48 bases that are in frame from base 1. From V the trimming removes 0 bases and from J it removes 9 bases, while the gene matches leave 8 bases of the junction unaccounted for. These data originate in a study of CD8 T cell repertoires and HIV-1 epitope variants (dated by TCRdb to the early 2020s). At the level of the whole study: Twenty-five peptides representing autologous and known Gag and Nef epitope variants were each used to stimulate T cells in separate culture wells. A total of more than 80 T cell cultures were run, with each culture condition done in triplicate except for one peptide, which was done in duplicate. A CMV, EBV and flu peptide pool, the Ebola AY9 epitope as negative control, and a no-peptide well were included as control conditions. An aliquot of 1M T cells was saved as an uncultured baseline condition, separate from the 75 to 95 T cell cultures. The epitopes tested were three Gag epitope families plus Nef HW9 and YT9. T cells were enriched with the EasySep Human T Cell Enrichment Kit and co-cultured with equal numbers of autologous T cell-negative cells as antigen-presenting cells. For roughly 10 days the cultures were kept in IMDM with gentamicin, and on days 3 and 7 half of the media was changed with IL-2, IL-7 and IL-15 added.

The EasySep Human CD8+ T Cell Enrichment Kit was used on day 10 to isolate CD8+ T cells from every culture. TCR beta CDR3 regions were sequenced at survey depth on the immunoSEQ platform. The QIAamp DNA micro kit was used to extract genomic DNA from every cultured and uncultured CD8+ T cell population. Per the original workflow: Any sample with under 5,000 productive reads was excluded, and this exclusion removed about 7% of the roughly 80 cultures stimulated with HIV peptides. Sequences were trimmed to CDR3 by a MANAFEST web app, and nonproductive sequences, CDR3s under 5 amino acids, and sequences not starting with C or ending with F/W were removed. To count as antigen-specific, a clonotype had to be expanded in at least 2 of 3 replicates compared with the no-peptide control at FDR 0.01, and only within one epitope family. A specific clonotype also had to show a frequency at least fivefold higher than in wells stimulated with peptides from other epitope families. The table was pulled from immuneACCESS by TCRdb, which kept in-frame rearrangements only. Such tables lose some clones; where checked, under half of the loss comes from unresolved V genes, and the rest has no known cause. V, J and clone size are taken as reported in that table, and D and trimming were inferred from the DNA itself. In this sample the table shows roughly 5,700 clones, approximately 68% of which occur a single time. Over 35% of the sample goes to the ten largest clones.

Points the paper makes about the study in general: Roughly 10 antigen-specific TCR beta clonotypes were identified, of which six appeared to be cross-reactive for autologous or known escape epitope variants. The assay could identify only TCR beta chains and pointed to proliferation in response to antigen, not to T cell function or cytokine profile. The Nef KF9 family was recognized by five clonotypes and the HW9 family by one, and no responses to the TAALDMSHF plasma variant were observed.

This receptor chain uses TRBV6-1 and TRBJ2-1; the central 10 bases match TRBD1. The sample comprised cultured CD8+ T cells derived from PBMCs. The TCR comes from a male donor with HIV. The bases read TGTGCCAGCAGTGAAGCGGGACAGGGGTTTCTACGTGAGCAGTTCTTC. This translates into CASSEAGQGFLREQFF.